Each of the 16 T cell receptor beta chains below was sequenced from the same sample in a study of OX40 agonist ivuxolimab in advanced cancers. The protocol was immunoSEQ multiplex PCR, while the TCRdb copy is restricted to in-frame clones and leaves out a portion. Seen here are roughly 24,000 clones, 84% observed once, and the top ten hold 15% to 20%. This specimen was CD4+ or CD8+ T cells sorted from blood, taken in a trial of the OX40 agonist ivuxolimab. Source of these receptors: an adult with an advanced solid tumor such as melanoma, head and neck, liver or kidney cancer.

The chain carries TRBV29-1 and TRBJ1-4; tentatively, D is TRBD1 (6 bases). The germline CDR1 and CDR2 sequences are SQVTM and ANQGSEA. Trimming left V 6 bases short and J 5 bases short, with 13 bases between. This CDR3 contains 13 residues. CDR3 sequence: CSVQGSGNEKLFF. CDR3 in DNA: TGCAGCGTCCAGGGGTCAGGGAATGAAAAACTGTTTTTT.

The genes are TRBV7-8 and TRBJ2-2, with TRBD2 identical over 7 bases. V shed 6 bases, J shed 7 bases, and the junction held 11 bases outside the gene matches. CDR1 and CDR2 from the germline V gene are SGHVS and FQNEAQ. This CDR3 is built from 15 residues. The CDR3 region is CASSPTRGVHGELFF. CDR3 nucleotides: TGTGCCAGCAGTCCAACCCGGGGGGTCCACGGGGAGCTGTTTTTT. Looking up the rest from reference TRBV7-8 and TRBJ2-2 gives the full variable domain: GAGVSQSPRYKVAKRGQDVALRCDPISGHVSLFWYQQALGQGPEFLTYFQNEAQLDKSGLPSDRFFAERPEGSVSTLKIQRTQQEDSAVYLCASSPTRGVHGELFFGEGSRLTVL.

The V call is TRBV7-8, the J call TRBJ2-1; D is unclear. V lost 3 bases and J 11 bases, leaving 17 bases between the germline ends. The CDR3 has 14 residues. CDR1 is SGHVS and CDR2 is FQNEAQ in the germline V gene. The CDR3 DNA reads as TGTGCCAGCAGCTTGCTACCCGGAGACTCGAAGCAGTTCTTC. This encodes CASSLLPGDSKQFF.

The CDR3: CAGRPQTLFNSPLHF. Written as DNA, the CDR3 is TGTGCCGGGAGACCACAAACCCTCTTTAATTCACCCCTCCACTTT. The chain is built from TRBV2 and TRBJ1-6; D is unclear. V was cut by 11 bases and J by 6 bases, with 20 bases left in between. The CDR3 covers 15 residues. The germline V gene encodes CDR1 SNHLY and CDR2 FYNNEI.

The rearrangement links TRBV6-5 to TRBJ2-7; 7 bases agree with TRBD1. Looked up from germline, CDR1 is MNHEY and CDR2 is SVGAGI. The CDR3 extends over 13 amino acids. V lost 6 bases and J lost 4; bases outside the gene matches: 6. Here the CDR3 DNA reads TGTGCCAGCAGCCGGGACAGTAAATACGAGCAGTACTTC. Residues: CASSRDSKYEQYF.

This chain connects TRBV5-4 to TRBJ2-1; D is perhaps TRBD2 (5 bases). Germline-derived CDR1 and CDR2 are SGHNT and YYREEE (reference sequence). CDR3 size: 15 residues. Trimming took 4 bases from V and 6 from J, leaving 17 bases between them. The CDR3 sequence is CASSTGVASSNEQFF. CDR3 bases: TGTGCCAGCAGCACCGGGGTAGCGAGTAGCAATGAGCAGTTCTTC. Supplemented by reference TRBV5-4 and TRBJ2-1, the full variable domain reads ETGVTQSPTHLIKTRGQQVTLRCSSQSGHNTVSWYQQALGQGPQFIFQYYREEENGRGNFPPRFSGLQFPNYSSELNVNALELDDSALYLCASSTGVASSNEQFFGPGTRLTVL.

The gene calls are TRBV11-3 and TRBJ2-5; 12 positions match TRBD1. The CDR3 sequence is 14 residues long. CDR1 is SGHNT and CDR2 is YENEEA in the germline V gene. Trimming at V came to 6 bases and at J to 5 bases, leaving 4 bases not matched to a gene. CDR3 amino acids: CASRRDRGRETQYF. CDR3 in DNA: TGTGCCAGCAGAAGGGACAGGGGGCGGGAGACCCAGTACTTC.

The chain employs TRBV6-5 and TRBJ2-7; D is unresolved. CDR3 size: 14 residues. The V gene lost 5 bases and the J gene lost 2 bases, with 13 bases spanning the gap. The germline CDR1 and CDR2 sequences are MNHEY and SVGAGI. The CDR3 coding sequence is TGTGCCAGCAGTAGAAGCGACACCACCTACGAGCAGTACTTC. It yields the protein CASSRSDTTYEQYF.

DNA of the CDR3: TGTGCCAGCAGCCTCAGCTCCTACGAGCAGTACTTC. This encodes CASSLSSYEQYF. The genes are TRBV5-4 and TRBJ2-7; no definite D call. The germline V gene encodes CDR1 SGHNT and CDR2 YYREEE (reference sequence). The length of the CDR3 is 12 residues. Between the trimmed V and J ends, which lost 4 bases and 0 bases, there was a span of 5 bases.

CDR3: CASSLVPSGAQPYGYTF. CDR3 nucleotide sequence: TGCGCCAGCAGCTTGGTTCCCAGCGGAGCACAACCTTATGGCTACACCTTC. The V call is TRBV5-1, the J call TRBJ1-2; D gene ambiguous. Trimming left V 0 bases short and J 5 bases short, with 20 bases between. The CDR3 has 17 residues. Germline lookup yields CDR1 SGHRS and CDR2 YFSETQ.

J is TRBJ2-3 and V is TRBV9; TRBD2 matches at 8 bases. The CDR3 has 15 residues. With 0 bases clipped from V and 6 bases from J, the junction kept 6 bases outside the gene matches. The germline V gene encodes CDR1 SGDLS and CDR2 YYNGEE. CDR3: CASSVGDSGEDTQYF. CDR3 nucleotide sequence: TGTGCCAGCAGCGTAGGTGATAGCGGGGAGGATACGCAGTATTTT.

Regarding this clone: Other DNA sequences in the same sample also yield this CDR3. CDR3 region: CASGRQGGREKLFF. The CDR3 DNA follows: TGTGCCAGCGGCCGACAGGGGGGTCGAGAAAAACTGTTTTTT. This rearrangement joins TRBV2 to TRBJ1-4; TRBD1 matches 9 bases. V lost 8 bases and J lost 8; bases outside the gene matches: 9. Germline V gene lookup returns CDR1 SNHLY and CDR2 FYNNEI. The CDR3 extends over 14 amino acids.

The chain couples TRBV19 to TRBJ1-4; a possible D gene is TRBD1 (6 bases). This CDR3 spans 16 amino acids. The ends were cut back, 4 bases at V and 5 bases at J, with 17 bases in the middle. Germline V gene lookup returns CDR1 LNHDA and CDR2 SQIVND (reference sequence). CDR3 in DNA: TGTGCCAGTAGTAAGGTTCGGGGGGCTCGGAATGAAAAACTGTTTTTT. It codes for CASSKVRGARNEKLFF.

This chain uses TRBV27 with TRBJ1-4; TRBD1 is a possible D gene (6 bases). Germline V gene sequence: CDR1 MNHEY, CDR2 SMNVEV (reference sequence). This CDR3 is built from 15 residues. The V end was cut by 5 bases, the J end by 5 bases, with 15 bases between. The CDR3 sequence: CASSTLRGTNEKLFF. In DNA, the CDR3 is TGTGCCAGCAGTACACTCAGGGGCACCAATGAAAAACTGTTTTTT.

This chain connects TRBV2 to TRBJ1-5; D is undetermined. The CDR3 loop spans 16 amino acids. V dropped 2 bases and J dropped 5 bases, with 16 bases sitting between them. Germline assignment: CDR1 SNHLY and CDR2 FYNNEI. The CDR3 coding sequence is TGTGCCAGCAGTGAACCGCGGCACGGACCTTATCAGCCCCAGCATTTT. The encoded protein is CASSEPRHGPYQPQHF.

This chain connects TRBV7-9 to TRBJ2-1; unclear D gene. Trimming took off 2 bases at V and 9 bases at J, with 5 bases between the two ends. Germline CDR1 is SEHNR and CDR2 is FQNEAQ (reference sequence). The CDR3 totals 11 residues. This CDR3 is CASSLNGEQFF. CDR3 sequence (DNA): TGTGCCAGCAGCTTAAATGGTGAGCAGTTCTTC.